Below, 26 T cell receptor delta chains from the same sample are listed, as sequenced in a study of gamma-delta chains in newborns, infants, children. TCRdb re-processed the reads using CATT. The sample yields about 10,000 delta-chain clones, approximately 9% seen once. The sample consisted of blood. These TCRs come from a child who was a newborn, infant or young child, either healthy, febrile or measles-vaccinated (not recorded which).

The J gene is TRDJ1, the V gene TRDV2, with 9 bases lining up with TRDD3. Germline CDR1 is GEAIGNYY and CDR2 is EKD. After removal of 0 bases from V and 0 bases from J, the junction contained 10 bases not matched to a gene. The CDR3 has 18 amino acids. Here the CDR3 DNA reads TGTGCCTGTGACACCGTTCTAACTGGGGGACCGTACACCGATAAACTCATCTTT. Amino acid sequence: CACDTVLTGGPYTDKLIF.

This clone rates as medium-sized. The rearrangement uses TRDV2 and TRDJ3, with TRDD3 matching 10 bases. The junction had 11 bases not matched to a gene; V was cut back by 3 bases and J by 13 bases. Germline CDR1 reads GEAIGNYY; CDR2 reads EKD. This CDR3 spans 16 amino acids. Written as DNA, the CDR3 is TGTGCCTGTGACTCCATCGCGGGGGGGGATACGCGACAGATGTTTTTC. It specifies CACDSIAGGDTRQMFF.

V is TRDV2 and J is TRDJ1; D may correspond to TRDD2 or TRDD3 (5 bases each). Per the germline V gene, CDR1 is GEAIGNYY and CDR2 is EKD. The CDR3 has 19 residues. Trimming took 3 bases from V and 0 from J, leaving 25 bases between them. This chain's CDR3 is CACDAVPRTPGTHTDKLIF. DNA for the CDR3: TGTGCCTGTGACGCCGTTCCTCGGACCCCGGGGACACACACCGATAAACTCATCTTT.

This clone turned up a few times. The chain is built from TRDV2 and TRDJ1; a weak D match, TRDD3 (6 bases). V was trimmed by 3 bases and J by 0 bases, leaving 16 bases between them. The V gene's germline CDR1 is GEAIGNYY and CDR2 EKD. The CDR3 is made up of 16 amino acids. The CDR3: CACDALGGPYTDKLIF. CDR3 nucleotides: TGTGCCTGTGACGCACTTGGGGGCCCTTACACCGATAAACTCATCTTT.

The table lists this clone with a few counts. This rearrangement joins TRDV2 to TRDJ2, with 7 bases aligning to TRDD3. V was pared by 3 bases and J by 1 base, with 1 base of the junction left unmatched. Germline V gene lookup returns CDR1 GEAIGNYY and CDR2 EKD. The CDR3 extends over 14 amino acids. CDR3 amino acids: CACDWGYLTAQLFF. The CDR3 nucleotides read TGTGCCTGTGACTGGGGATATTTGACAGCACAACTCTTCTTT.

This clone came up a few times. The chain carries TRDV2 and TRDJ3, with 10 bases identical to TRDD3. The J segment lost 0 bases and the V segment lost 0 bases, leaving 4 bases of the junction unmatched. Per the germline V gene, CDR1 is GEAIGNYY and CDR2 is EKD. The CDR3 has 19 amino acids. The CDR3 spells CACDTWGILGSWDTRQMFF. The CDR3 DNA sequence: TGTGCCTGTGACACCTGGGGGATACTCGGCTCCTGGGACACCCGACAGATGTTTTTC.

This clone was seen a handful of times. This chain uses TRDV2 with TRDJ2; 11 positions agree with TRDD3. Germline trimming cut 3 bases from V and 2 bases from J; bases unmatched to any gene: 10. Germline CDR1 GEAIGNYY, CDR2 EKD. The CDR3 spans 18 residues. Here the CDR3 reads CACDRLGDKEALTAQLFF. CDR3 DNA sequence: TGTGCCTGTGACCGACTGGGGGATAAGGAGGCCTTGACAGCACAACTCTTCTTT.

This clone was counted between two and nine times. The CDR3 DNA reads TGTGCTCTTGGTCAAAACAGGATCCCACGCAGGTACACCGATAAACTCATCTTT. Translated, it gives CALGQNRIPRRYTDKLIF. The V gene is TRDV1, the J gene TRDJ1, with D unclear. Germline V gene sequence: CDR1 TSWWSYY, CDR2 QGS. This CDR3 comprises 18 residues. V was shortened by 6 bases and J by 0 bases, with 23 bases between the two germline ends.

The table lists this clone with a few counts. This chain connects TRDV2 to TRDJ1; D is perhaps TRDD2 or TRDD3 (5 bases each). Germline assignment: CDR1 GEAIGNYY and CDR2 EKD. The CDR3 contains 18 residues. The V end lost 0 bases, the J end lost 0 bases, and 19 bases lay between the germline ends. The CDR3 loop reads CACDTMGLLKGYTDKLIF. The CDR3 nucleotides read TGTGCCTGTGACACCATGGGGCTCCTAAAGGGGTACACCGATAAACTCATCTTT.

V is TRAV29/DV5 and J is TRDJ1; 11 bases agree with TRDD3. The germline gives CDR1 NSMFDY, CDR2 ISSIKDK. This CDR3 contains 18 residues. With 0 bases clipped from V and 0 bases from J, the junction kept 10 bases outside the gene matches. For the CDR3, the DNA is TGTGCAGCAAGCGCGCCGCTGGGGGATACCGAGAACACCGATAAACTCATCTTT. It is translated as CAASAPLGDTENTDKLIF. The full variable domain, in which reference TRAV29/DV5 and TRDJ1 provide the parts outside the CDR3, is DQQVKQNSPSLSVQEGRISILNCDYTNSMFDYFLWYKKYPAEGPTFLISISSIKDKNEDGRFTVFLNKSAKHLSLHIVPSQPGDSAVYFCAASAPLGDTENTDKLIFGKGTRVTVEP.

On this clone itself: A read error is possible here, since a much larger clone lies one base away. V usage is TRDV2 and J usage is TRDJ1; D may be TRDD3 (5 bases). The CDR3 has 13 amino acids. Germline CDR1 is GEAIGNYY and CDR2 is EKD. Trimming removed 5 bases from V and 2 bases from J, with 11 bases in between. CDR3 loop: CACGPWGTDKLIF. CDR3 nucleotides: TGTGCCTGTGGCCCGTGGGGTACCGATAAACTCATCTTT.

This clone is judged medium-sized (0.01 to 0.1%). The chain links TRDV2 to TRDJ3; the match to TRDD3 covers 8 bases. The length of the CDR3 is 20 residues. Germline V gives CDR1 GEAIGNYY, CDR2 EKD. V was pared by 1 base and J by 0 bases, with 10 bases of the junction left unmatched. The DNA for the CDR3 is TGTGCCTGTGACACGCCTACTGGGGGCCACAGCTCCTGGGACACCCGACAGATGTTTTTC. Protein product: CACDTPTGGHSSWDTRQMFF.

CDR3 sequence: CACDTVGGLYTDKLIF. Here the CDR3 DNA reads TGTGCCTGTGACACCGTGGGAGGGTTATACACCGATAAACTCATCTTT. The chain carries TRDV2 and TRDJ1; D ambiguous. The germline V gene has CDR1 GEAIGNYY and CDR2 EKD. The CDR3 is 16 amino acids. The ends were cut back, 0 bases at V and 0 bases at J, with 13 bases in the middle.

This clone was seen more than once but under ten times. The CDR3 coding sequence is TGTGCCTGTGACACGCTTTCTACTGGGGGATCGGCTATTTATAAACTCATCTTT. Encoded protein: CACDTLSTGGSAIYKLIF. V usage is TRDV2 and J usage is TRDJ1; 10 bases match TRDD3. The V and J ends lost 1 base and 6 bases, in that order; junction bases with no gene match: 16. The CDR3 is 18 residues long. Looked up from germline, CDR1 is GEAIGNYY and CDR2 is EKD.

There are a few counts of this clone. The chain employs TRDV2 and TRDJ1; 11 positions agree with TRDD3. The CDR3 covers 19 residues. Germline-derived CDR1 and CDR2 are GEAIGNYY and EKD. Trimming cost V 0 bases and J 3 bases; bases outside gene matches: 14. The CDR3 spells CACDTVGGGYVSIADKLIF. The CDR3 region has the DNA TGTGCCTGTGACACCGTAGGTGGGGGATACGTAAGTATCGCCGATAAACTCATCTTT.

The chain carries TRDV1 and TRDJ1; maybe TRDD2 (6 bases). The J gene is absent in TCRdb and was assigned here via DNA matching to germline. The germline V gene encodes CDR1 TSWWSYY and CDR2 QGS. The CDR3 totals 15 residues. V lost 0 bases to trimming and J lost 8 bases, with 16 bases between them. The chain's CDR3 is CALGELALPRLKLIF. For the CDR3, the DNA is TGTGCTCTTGGGGAACTAGCCCTTCCCCGGCTAAAACTCATCTTT.

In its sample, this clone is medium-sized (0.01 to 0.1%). The CDR3 DNA follows: TGTGCCTGTGACAGACTACCCGGGGCGGATGGCACCGATAAACTCATCTTT. Its protein product is CACDRLPGADGTDKLIF. This sequence joins TRDV2 and TRDJ1; D not certain. V was pared by 2 bases and J by 1 base, with 19 bases between. CDR1 GEAIGNYY and CDR2 EKD come from the germline V gene. The length of the CDR3 is 17 residues.

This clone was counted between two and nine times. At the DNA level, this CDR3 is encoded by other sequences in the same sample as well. The chain's CDR3 is CACDTLTGGADTDKLIF. The CDR3 nucleotides read TGTGCCTGTGACACGTTAACTGGGGGAGCCGACACCGATAAACTCATCTTT. The V call is TRDV2, the J call TRDJ1; 9 nucleotides align to TRDD3. There are 17 residues in the CDR3. V trimming: 1 base; J trimming: 0 bases; junction bases outside the gene matches: 8. The germline V gene encodes CDR1 GEAIGNYY and CDR2 EKD.

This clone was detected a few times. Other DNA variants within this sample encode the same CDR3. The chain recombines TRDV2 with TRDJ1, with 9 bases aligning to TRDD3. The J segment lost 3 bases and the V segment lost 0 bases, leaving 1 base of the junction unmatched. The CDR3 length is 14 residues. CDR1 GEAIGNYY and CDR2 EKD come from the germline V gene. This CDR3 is CACDTLGDADKLIF. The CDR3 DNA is TGTGCCTGTGACACCCTGGGGGATGCCGATAAACTCATCTTT.

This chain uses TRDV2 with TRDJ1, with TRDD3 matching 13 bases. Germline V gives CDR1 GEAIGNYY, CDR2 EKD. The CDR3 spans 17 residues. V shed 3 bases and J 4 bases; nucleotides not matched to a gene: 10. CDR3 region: CACDSLLGDTHLDKLIF. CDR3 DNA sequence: TGTGCCTGTGACTCGCTACTGGGGGATACGCATCTCGATAAACTCATCTTT.

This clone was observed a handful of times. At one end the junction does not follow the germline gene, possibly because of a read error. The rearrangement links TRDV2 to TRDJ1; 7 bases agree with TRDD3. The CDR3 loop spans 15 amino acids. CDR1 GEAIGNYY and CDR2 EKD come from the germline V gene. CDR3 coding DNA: TGTGCCTGTAACACTCTGTGGGGGAACACCGATAAACTCATCTTT. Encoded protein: CACNTLWGNTDKLIF.

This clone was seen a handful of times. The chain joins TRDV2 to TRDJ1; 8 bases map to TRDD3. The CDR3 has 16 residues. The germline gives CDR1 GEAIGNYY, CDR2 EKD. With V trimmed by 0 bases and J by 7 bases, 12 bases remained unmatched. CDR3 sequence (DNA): TGTGCCTGTGACACCGTTGCTACTGGGATACGCGGTAAACTCATCTTT. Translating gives CACDTVATGIRGKLIF.

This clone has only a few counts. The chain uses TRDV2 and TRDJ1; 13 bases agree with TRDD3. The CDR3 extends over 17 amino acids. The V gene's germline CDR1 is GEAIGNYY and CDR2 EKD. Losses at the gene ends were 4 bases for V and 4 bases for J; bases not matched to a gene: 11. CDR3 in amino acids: CACDSVLGDTGLDKLIF. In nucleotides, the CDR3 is TGTGCCTGTGATAGCGTACTGGGGGATACGGGTCTCGATAAACTCATCTTT.

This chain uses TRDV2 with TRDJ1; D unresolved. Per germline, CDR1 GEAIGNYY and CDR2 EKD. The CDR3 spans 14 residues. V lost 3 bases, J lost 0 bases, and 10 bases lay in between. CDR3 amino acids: CACDPLRYTDKLIF. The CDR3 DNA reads TGTGCCTGTGACCCCCTAAGGTACACCGATAAACTCATCTTT.

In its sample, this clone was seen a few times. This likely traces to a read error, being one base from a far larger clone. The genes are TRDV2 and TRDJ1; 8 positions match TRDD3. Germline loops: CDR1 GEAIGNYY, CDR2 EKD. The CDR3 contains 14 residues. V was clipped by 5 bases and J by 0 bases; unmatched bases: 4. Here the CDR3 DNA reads TGTGCCTGTGGCGTACTGGGGGACACCGATAAACTCATCTTT. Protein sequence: CACGVLGDTDKLIF.

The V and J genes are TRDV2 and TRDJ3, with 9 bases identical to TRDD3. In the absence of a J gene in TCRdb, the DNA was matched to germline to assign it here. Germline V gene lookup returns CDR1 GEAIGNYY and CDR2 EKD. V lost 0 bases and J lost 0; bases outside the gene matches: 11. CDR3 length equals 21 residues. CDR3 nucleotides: TGTGCCTGTGACACCGTACTGGGGGAGAACTTGGGCTCCTGGGACACCCGACAGATGTTTTTC. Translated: CACDTVLGENLGSWDTRQMFF.